The clone carrying this T cell receptor (beta chain) was recorded only once. The antigen remains undetermined. Trimming pared 1 base from V and 10 bases from J, leaving 21 bases between. Germline CDR1 and CDR2: LGHNA and YNFKEQ. The CDR3 runs 16 residues. The sample comes from a study of cytomegalovirus exposure and HLA in healthy donors. Overall study findings and caveats: A later examination showed that TCR association rates differed by HLA locus, with DRB1 most and HLA-C fewest. Within an earlier analysis, most TCR beta V segments proved productive either about 87% or about 30% of the time. Versus the roughly 700-donor mean, an Asian-associated ancestry cluster reportedly showed fewer N-insertions in a later analysis.

The PCR made use of 60 Vbeta and 13 Jbeta primers. Authors' processing steps: In a later analysis, about 9.9 million of approximately 81 million unique beta chains occurred in at least two donors. Using immunoSEQ multiplex PCR, the repertoire was profiled, and TCRdb retains in-frame clones only, with some absent. V, J and clone size were drawn from that table, and D and trimming were deduced from the DNA. The sample consists of around 170,000 clones, 75% to 90% of them appearing once. Sample: PBMCs. V and J are TRBV4-2 and TRBJ2-3; TRBD2 is a possible D gene (5 bases). This TCR derives from a young woman in good health and CMV-seronegative. The CDR3 loop reads CASSQAAQEVSIAQYF. Here the CDR3 DNA reads TGTGCCAGCAGCCAAGCTGCCCAGGAGGTGTCCATCGCGCAGTATTTT.